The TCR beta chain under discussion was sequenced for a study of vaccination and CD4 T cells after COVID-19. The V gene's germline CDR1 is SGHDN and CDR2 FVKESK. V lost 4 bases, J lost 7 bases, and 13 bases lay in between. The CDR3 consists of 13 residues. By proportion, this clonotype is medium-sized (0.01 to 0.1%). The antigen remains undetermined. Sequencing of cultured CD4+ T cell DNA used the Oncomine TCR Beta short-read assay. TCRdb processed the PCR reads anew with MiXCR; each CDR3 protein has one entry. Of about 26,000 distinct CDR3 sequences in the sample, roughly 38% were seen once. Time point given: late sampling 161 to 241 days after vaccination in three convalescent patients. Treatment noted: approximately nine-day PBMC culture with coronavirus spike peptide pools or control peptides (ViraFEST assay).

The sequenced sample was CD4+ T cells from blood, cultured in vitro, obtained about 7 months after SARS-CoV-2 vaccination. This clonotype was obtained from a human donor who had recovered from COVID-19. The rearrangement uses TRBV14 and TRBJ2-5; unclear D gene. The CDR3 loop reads CASSPTPGGTQYF. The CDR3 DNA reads TGTGCCAGCAGCCCGACCCCCGGCGGGACCCAGTACTTC.